These 13 T cell receptor beta chains originate from one sample sequenced in a study of technical replicates of blood from a few donors. TCRdb's copy holds only in-frame clones and misses some; the assay was immunoSEQ multiplex PCR. The data contain 95,000 to 100,000 clones, 90% to 97% of them seen just once; the ten biggest clones take up about 0.23%. Sequenced material: T cells isolated from PBMCs. The receptors were gathered from a human donor in good health.

This clone turned up a few times. V is TRBV28 and J is TRBJ2-3, with D possibly being TRBD2 (6 bases). This CDR3 has 16 amino acids. V gave up 5 bases and J gave up 0 bases, with 15 bases separating them. Per germline, CDR1 MDHEN and CDR2 SYDVKM. The CDR3 loop reads CASSLSRSGSTDTQYF. DNA for the CDR3: TGTGCCAGCAGTCTAAGTAGAAGCGGGAGCACAGATACGCAGTATTTT.

The chain joins TRBV28 to TRBJ2-7, with D tentatively TRBD2 (5 bases). In germline, CDR1 is MDHEN, CDR2 SYDVKM. There are 12 residues in the CDR3. V was shortened by 8 bases and J by 3 bases, with 11 bases between the two germline ends. The CDR3 loop reads CASSGIIYEQYF. Written as DNA, the CDR3 is TGTGCCAGCTCGGGAATTATCTACGAGCAGTACTTC.

The rearrangement joins TRBV29-1 to TRBJ2-7; D gene unclear. This CDR3 is 12 amino acids long. V lost 7 bases and J lost 2, with 12 bases in between. CDR1 is SQVTM, CDR2 ANQGSEA, per germline. CDR3 nucleotide sequence: TGCAGCGCCGAATCAGAAACCTACGAGCAGTACTTC. Its protein is CSAESETYEQYF.

V is TRBV5-1 and J is TRBJ2-3, with TRBD2 identical over 13 bases. The J segment lost 2 bases and the V segment lost 0 bases, leaving 3 bases of the junction unmatched. The CDR3 is made up of 17 amino acids. CDR1 and CDR2 (germline): SGHRS, YFSETQ. CDR3 nucleotide sequence: TGCGCCAGCAGCTTGGCCGGGACTAGCGGGAACACAGATACGCAGTATTTT. Protein: CASSLAGTSGNTDTQYF.

This sequence joins TRBV6-1 and TRBJ2-2; D gene unclear. The length of the CDR3 is 12 residues. The germline V gene has CDR1 MNHNS and CDR2 SASEGT. V lost 4 bases and J lost 6, with 6 bases in between. The CDR3 sequence: CASSGGAGELFF. The CDR3 region has the DNA TGTGCCAGCAGTGGAGGTGCCGGGGAGCTGTTTTTT.

This clone was seen a single time. This chain uses TRBV5-6 with TRBJ2-7; 7 nucleotides match TRBD1. Trimming took 2 bases from V and 0 from J; bases not matched to a gene: 5. The CDR3 contains 15 residues. Germline CDR1 reads SGHDT; CDR2 reads YYEEEE. DNA of the CDR3: TGTGCCAGCAGCTTTGGCAGGGGGTACTCCTACGAGCAGTACTTC. This gives the protein CASSFGRGYSYEQYF.

The chain uses TRBV5-1 and TRBJ2-7; D might be TRBD2 (6 bases). This CDR3 has 15 amino acids. Germline V gives CDR1 SGHRS, CDR2 YFSETQ. Trimming took 0 bases from V and 2 from J, leaving 12 bases between them. The CDR3 bases are TGCGCCAGCAGCTTGGATGGAGGGTCCCCCTACGAGCAGTACTTC. Translation gives CASSLDGGSPYEQYF.

The chain combines TRBV10-3 with TRBJ1-2; 9 nucleotides agree with TRBD1. CDR1 ENHRY and CDR2 SYGVKD come from the germline V gene. The CDR3 runs 14 residues. Unmatched junction bases numbered 8, after V lost 7 bases and J lost 5 bases. CDR3: CAITRDRDSYGYTF. For the CDR3, the DNA is TGTGCCATCACCAGGGACAGGGATTCATATGGCTACACCTTC.

This sequence joins TRBV5-1 and TRBJ1-1; D is unresolved. Germline assignment: CDR1 SGHRS and CDR2 YFSETQ. The length of the CDR3 is 13 residues. Trimming pared 2 bases from V and 6 bases from J, leaving 11 bases between. The CDR3 DNA reads TGCGCCAGCAGCTTCAACAGCAACGCTGAAGCTTTCTTT. Residues: CASSFNSNAEAFF.

J is TRBJ2-7 and V is TRBV28; D possibly corresponds to TRBD1 (6 bases). The CDR3 loop spans 16 amino acids. Germline V gene sequence: CDR1 MDHEN, CDR2 SYDVKM. V was pared by 3 bases and J by 5 bases, with 20 bases between. The DNA for the CDR3 is TGTGCCAGCAGTTTCCAGCGAACCACAGGGCGGAACGAGCAGTACTTC. Protein sequence: CASSFQRTTGRNEQYF.

The chain employs TRBV15 and TRBJ1-5; TRBD1 is a possible D gene (6 bases). Per the germline V gene, CDR1 is LNHNV and CDR2 is YYDKDF (reference sequence). This CDR3 spans 16 amino acids. V lost 8 bases, J lost 1 base, and 18 bases lay in between. CDR3 sequence: CATGLMGARSNQPQHF. The CDR3, as DNA: TGTGCCACCGGACTTATGGGGGCGCGGAGCAATCAGCCCCAGCATTTT. Filled out from reference TRBV15 and TRBJ1-5, the complete variable domain reads DAMVIQNPRYQVTQFGKPVTLSCSQTLNHNVMYWYQQKSSQAPKLLFHYYDKDFNNEADTPDNFQSRRPNTSFCFLDIRSPGLGDTAMYLCATGLMGARSNQPQHFGDGTRLSIL.

The chain uses TRBV19 and TRBJ2-7; 7 bases are shared with TRBD2. V was clipped by 5 bases and J by 2 bases; unmatched bases: 6. Germline lookup yields CDR1 LNHDA and CDR2 SQIVND (reference sequence). The CDR3 sequence is 14 residues long. The CDR3 region is CASSPASGAYEQYF. For the CDR3, the DNA is TGTGCCAGTAGTCCGGCTAGCGGAGCCTACGAGCAGTACTTC.

The J gene is TRBJ1-1, the V gene TRBV23-1, with D unresolved. TRBV23-1 is identified as an open reading frame with a role that is uncertain. This CDR3 is 15 amino acids long. V was clipped by 6 bases and J by 4 bases, with 18 bases between them. The CDR3 reads CASRNGRYGGTEAFF. In DNA, the CDR3 is TGCGCCAGCAGGAACGGCCGATACGGCGGCACTGAAGCTTTCTTT.